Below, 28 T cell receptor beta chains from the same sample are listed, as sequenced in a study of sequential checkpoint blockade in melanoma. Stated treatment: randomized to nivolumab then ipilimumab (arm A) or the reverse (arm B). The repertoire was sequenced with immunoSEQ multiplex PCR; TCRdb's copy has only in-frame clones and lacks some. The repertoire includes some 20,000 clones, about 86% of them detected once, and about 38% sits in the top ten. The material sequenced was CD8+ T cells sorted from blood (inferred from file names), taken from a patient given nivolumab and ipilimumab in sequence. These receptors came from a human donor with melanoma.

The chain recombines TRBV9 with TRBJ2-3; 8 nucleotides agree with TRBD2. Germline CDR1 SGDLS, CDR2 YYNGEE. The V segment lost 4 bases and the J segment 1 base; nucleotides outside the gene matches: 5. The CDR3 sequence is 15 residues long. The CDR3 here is CASSPAGGGTDTQYF. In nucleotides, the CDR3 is TGTGCCAGCAGCCCCGCGGGAGGCGGCACAGATACGCAGTATTTT.

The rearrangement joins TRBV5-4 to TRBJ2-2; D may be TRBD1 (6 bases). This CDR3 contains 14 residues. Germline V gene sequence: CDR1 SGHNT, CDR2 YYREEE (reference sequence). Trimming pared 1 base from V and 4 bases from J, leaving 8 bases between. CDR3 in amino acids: CASSLTGRTGELFF. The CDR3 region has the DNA TGTGCCAGCAGCTTGACAGGGCGCACCGGGGAGCTGTTTTTT.

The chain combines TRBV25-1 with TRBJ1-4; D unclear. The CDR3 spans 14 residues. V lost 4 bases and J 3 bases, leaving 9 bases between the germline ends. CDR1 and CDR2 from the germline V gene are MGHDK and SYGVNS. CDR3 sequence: CASSGPGANEKLFF. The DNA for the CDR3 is TGTGCCAGCAGTGGTCCCGGGGCTAATGAAAAACTGTTTTTT.

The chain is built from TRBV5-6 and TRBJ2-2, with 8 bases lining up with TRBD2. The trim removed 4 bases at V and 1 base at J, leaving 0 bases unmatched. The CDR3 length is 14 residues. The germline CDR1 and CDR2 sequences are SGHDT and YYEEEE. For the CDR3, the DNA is TGTGCCAGCAGCGGGACTAGGAACACCGGGGAGCTGTTTTTT. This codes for CASSGTRNTGELFF.

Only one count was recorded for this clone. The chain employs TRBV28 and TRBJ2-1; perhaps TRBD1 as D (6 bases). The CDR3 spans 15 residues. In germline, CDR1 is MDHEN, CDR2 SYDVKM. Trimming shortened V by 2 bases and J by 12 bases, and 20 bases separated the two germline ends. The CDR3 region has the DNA TGTGCCAGCAGTTTAGGCGTCCCTGACAGGTCTGGGCAGTTCTTC. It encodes CASSLGVPDRSGQFF.

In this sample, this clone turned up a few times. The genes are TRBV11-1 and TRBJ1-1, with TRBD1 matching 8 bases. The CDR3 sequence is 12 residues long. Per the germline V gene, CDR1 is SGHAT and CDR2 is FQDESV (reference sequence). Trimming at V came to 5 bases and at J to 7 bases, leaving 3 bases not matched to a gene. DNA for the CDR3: TGTGCCAGCAGCCCCGGGACAGGTGAAGCTTTCTTT. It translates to CASSPGTGEAFF.

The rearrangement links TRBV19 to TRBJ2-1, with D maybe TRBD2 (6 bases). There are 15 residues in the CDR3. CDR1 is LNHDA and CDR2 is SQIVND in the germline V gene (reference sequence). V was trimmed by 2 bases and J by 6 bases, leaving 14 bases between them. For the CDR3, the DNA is TGTGCCAGTAGTATAAGAACTAGAGCGGGCAATGAGCAGTTCTTC. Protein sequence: CASSIRTRAGNEQFF.

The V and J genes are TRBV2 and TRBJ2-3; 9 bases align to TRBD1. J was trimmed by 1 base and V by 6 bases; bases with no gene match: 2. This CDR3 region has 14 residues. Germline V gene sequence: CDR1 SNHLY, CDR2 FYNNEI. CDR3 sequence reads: CASRWTGGTDTQYF. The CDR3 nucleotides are TGTGCCAGCAGATGGACAGGGGGCACAGATACGCAGTATTTT.

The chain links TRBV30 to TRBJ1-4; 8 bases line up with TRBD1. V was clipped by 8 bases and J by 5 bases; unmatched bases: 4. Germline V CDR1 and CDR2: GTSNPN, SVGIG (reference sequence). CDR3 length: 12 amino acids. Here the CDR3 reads CAIDRGNEKLFF. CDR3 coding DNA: TGTGCCATCGACAGGGGAAATGAAAAACTGTTTTTT. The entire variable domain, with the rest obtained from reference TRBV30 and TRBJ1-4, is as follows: SQTIHQWPATLVQPVGSPLSLECTVEGTSNPNLYWYRQAAGRGLQLLFYSVGIGQISSEVPQNLSASRPQDRQFILSSKKLLLSDSGFYLCAIDRGNEKLFFGSGTQLSVL.

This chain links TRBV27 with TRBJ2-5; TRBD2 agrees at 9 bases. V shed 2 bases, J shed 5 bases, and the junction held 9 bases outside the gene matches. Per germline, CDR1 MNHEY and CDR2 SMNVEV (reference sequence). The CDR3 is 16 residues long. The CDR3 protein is CASSLVLAGGPETQYF. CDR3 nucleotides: TGTGCCAGCAGTTTAGTACTCGCGGGAGGGCCGGAGACCCAGTACTTC.

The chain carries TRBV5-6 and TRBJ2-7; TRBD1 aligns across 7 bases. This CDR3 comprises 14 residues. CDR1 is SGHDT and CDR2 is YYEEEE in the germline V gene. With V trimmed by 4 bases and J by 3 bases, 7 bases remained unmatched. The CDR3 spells CASSPGQAGYEQYF. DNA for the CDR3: TGTGCCAGCAGCCCAGGACAGGCCGGCTACGAGCAGTACTTC.

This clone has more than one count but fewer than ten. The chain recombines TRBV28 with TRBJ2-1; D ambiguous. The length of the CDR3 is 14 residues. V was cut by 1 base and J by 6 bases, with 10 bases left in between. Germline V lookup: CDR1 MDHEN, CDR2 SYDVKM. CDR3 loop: CASSLYTSLNEQFF. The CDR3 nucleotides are TGTGCCAGCAGTTTATACACCTCGCTCAATGAGCAGTTCTTC.

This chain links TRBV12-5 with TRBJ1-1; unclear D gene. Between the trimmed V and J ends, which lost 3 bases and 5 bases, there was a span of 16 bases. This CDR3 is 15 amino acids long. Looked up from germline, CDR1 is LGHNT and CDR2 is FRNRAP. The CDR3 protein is CASGFSNPTGTEAFF. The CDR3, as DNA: TGTGCTAGTGGTTTTTCAAACCCGACGGGAACTGAAGCTTTCTTT.

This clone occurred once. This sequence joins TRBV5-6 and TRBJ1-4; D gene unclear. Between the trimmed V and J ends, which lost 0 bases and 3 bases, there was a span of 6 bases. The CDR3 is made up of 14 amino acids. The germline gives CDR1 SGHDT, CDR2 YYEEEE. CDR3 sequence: CASSLVQSNEKLFF. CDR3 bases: TGTGCCAGCAGCTTGGTCCAATCTAATGAAAAACTGTTTTTT.

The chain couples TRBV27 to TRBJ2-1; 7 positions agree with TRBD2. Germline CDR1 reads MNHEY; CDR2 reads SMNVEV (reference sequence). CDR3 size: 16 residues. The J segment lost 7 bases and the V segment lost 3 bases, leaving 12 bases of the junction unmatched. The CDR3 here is CASSLVRGLGVNEQFF. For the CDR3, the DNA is TGTGCCAGCAGTTTGGTGAGAGGACTAGGGGTTAATGAGCAGTTCTTC.

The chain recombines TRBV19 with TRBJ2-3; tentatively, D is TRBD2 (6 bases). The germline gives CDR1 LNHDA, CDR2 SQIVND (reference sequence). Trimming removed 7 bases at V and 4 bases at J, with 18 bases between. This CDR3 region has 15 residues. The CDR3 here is CASMPSGDGADTQYF. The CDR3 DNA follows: TGTGCCAGTATGCCCTCGGGAGACGGGGCAGATACGCAGTATTTT.

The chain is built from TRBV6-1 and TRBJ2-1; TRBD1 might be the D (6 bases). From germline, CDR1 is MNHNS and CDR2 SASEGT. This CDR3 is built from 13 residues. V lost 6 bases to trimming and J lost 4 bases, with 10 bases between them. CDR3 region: CASRAGDYNEQFF. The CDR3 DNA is TGTGCCAGCAGGGCAGGGGATTACAATGAGCAGTTCTTC.

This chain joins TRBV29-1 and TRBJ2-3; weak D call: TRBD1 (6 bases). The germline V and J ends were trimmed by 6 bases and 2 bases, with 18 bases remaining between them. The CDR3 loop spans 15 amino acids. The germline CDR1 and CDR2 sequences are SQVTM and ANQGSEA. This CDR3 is CSVPAHREATDTQYF. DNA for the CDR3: TGCAGCGTCCCGGCCCACAGGGAAGCCACAGATACGCAGTATTTT.

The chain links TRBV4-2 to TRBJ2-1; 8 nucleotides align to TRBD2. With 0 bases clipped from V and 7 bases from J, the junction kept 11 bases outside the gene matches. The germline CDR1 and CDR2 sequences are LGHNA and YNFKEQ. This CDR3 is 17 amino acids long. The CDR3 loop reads CASSQEGVAGYINEQFF. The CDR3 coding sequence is TGTGCCAGCAGCCAAGAAGGAGTAGCGGGATATATAAATGAGCAGTTCTTC.

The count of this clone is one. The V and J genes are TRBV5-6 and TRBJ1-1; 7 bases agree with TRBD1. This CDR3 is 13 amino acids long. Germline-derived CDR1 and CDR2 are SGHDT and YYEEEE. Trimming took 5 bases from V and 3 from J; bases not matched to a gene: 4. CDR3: CASRFQGDTEAFF. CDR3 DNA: TGTGCCAGCAGGTTCCAGGGGGACACTGAAGCTTTCTTT.

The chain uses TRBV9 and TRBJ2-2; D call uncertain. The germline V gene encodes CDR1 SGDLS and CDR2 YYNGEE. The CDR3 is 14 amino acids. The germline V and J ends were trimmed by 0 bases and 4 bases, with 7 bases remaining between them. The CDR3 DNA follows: TGTGCCAGCAGCGTAGGTGTCTCCACCGGGGAGCTGTTTTTT. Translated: CASSVGVSTGELFF.

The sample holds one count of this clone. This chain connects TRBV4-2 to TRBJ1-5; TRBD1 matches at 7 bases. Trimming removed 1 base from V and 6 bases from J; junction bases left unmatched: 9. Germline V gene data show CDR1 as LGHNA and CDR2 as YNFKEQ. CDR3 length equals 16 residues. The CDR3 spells CASSQVASQGGQPQHF. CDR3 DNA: TGTGCCAGCAGCCAAGTGGCAAGCCAGGGGGGTCAGCCCCAGCATTTT.

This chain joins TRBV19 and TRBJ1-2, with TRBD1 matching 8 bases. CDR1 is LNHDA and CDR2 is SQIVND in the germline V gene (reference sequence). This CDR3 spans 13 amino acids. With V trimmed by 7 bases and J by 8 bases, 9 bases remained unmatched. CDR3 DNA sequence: TGTGCCAGTACCATTGGGACAGGATTAGGCTACACCTTC. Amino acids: CASTIGTGLGYTF.

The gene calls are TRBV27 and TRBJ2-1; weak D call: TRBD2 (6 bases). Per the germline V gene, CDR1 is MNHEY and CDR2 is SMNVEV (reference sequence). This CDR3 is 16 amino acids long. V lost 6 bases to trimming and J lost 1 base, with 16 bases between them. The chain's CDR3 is CASRLIGTASYNEQFF. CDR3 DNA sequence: TGTGCCAGCAGACTAATCGGGACTGCATCCTACAATGAGCAGTTCTTC.

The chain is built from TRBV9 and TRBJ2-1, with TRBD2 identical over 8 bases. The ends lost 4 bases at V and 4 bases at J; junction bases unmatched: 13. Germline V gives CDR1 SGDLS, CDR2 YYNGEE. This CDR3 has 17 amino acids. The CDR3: CASSPPLGGRRYNEQFF. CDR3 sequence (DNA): TGTGCCAGCAGCCCACCCTTGGGCGGGAGGCGATACAATGAGCAGTTCTTC.

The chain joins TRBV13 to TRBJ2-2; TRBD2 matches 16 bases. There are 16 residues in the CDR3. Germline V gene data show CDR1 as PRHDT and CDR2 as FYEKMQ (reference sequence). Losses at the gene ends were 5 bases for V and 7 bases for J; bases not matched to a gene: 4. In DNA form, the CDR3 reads TGTGCCAGCAGCCCGGGACTAGCGGGGGGGTACGGGGAGCTGTTTTTT. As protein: CASSPGLAGGYGELFF.

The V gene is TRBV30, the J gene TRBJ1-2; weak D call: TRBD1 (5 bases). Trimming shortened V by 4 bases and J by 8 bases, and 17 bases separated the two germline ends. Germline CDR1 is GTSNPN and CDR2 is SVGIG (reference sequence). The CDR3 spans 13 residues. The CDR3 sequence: CAWTDSFAMGYTF. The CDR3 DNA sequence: TGTGCCTGGACTGACAGTTTTGCAATGGGCTACACCTTC.

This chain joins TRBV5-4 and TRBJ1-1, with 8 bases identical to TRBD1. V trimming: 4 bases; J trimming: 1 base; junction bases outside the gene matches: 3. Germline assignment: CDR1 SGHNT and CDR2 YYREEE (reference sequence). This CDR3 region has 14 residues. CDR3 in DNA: TGTGCCAGCAGCCCGACAGGGGCGAACACTGAAGCTTTCTTT. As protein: CASSPTGANTEAFF.